What follows describes a single T cell receptor (beta chain). Its antigen remains unknown. This entry belongs to a study of cytotoxic CD8 clonotypes in ibrutinib-treated CLL. Generated by immunoSEQ multiplex PCR, the TCRdb table keeps only in-frame clones and is missing some. The sample carries around 70,000 clones, roughly 72% recorded once. The CDR3 consists of 15 residues. Germline assignment: CDR1 LNHNV and CDR2 YYDKDF (reference sequence). Trimming at V came to 0 bases and at J to 6 bases, leaving 4 bases not matched to a gene. For TCR beta libraries, roughly 2.2 micrograms of genomic DNA were obtained from cryopreserved PBMCs. Study results and caveats: In comparison with age-matched healthy donors, baseline clonality was higher and tracked circulating CD8+ T-cell counts.

This material consisted of PBMCs, taken after 12 months of ibrutinib treatment. The chain is built from TRBV15 and TRBJ2-1, with TRBD2 matching over 8 bases. The clonotype originates from a human donor with chronic lymphocytic leukemia. The CDR3 DNA reads TGTGCCACCAGCAGAGACCCTCTAGCGGGCAATGAGCAGTTCTTC. It yields the protein CATSRDPLAGNEQFF.